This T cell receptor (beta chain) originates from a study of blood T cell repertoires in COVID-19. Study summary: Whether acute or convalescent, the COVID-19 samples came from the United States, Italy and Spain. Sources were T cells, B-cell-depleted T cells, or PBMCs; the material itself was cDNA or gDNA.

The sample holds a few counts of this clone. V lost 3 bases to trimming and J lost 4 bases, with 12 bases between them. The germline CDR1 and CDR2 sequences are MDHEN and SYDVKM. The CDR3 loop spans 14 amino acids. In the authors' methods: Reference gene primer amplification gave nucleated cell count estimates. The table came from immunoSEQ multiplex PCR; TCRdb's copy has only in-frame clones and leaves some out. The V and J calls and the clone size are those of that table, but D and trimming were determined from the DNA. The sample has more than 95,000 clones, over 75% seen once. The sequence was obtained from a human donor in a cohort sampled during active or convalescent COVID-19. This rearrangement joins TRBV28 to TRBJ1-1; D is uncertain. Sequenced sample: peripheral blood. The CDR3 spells CASSLPGFGTEAFF. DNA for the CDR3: TGTGCCAGCAGTTTGCCCGGGTTTGGCACTGAAGCTTTCTTT. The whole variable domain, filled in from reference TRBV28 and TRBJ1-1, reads DVKVTQSSRYLVKRTGEKVFLECVQDMDHENMFWYRQDPGLGLRLIYFSYDVKMKEKGDIPEGYSVSREKKERFSLILESASTNQTSMYLCASSLPGFGTEAFFGQGTRLTVV.